The 3 T cell receptor beta chains presented below share a single source sample, sequenced in a study of blood T cell repertoires in COVID-19. Using immunoSEQ multiplex PCR, the repertoire was profiled, and TCRdb retains in-frame clones only, with some absent. The sample holds about 25,000 clones, 70% to 85% seen once. Material: peripheral blood. All receptors come from a man aged 80 or over with active or convalescent COVID-19.

The chain joins TRBV19 to TRBJ2-1; TRBD2 aligns across 11 bases. V was pared by 6 bases and J by 8 bases, with 3 bases of the junction left unmatched. From germline, CDR1 is LNHDA and CDR2 SQIVND (reference sequence). The CDR3 is 13 residues long. CDR3 sequence reads: CASRTSGGDEQFF. The DNA of the CDR3 is TGTGCCAGTAGAACTAGCGGGGGCGATGAGCAGTTCTTC.

This clone ranks as large (0.1 to 1%). The chain uses TRBV10-3 and TRBJ2-1; 14 positions match TRBD2. The CDR3 is made up of 15 amino acids. V lost 6 bases, J lost 8 bases, and 6 bases stayed unmatched. The germline V gene encodes CDR1 ENHRY and CDR2 SYGVKD. The CDR3 DNA is TGTGCCATCAGGCAAGGGACTAGCGGGAGAGATGAGCAGTTCTTC. Encoded protein: CAIRQGTSGRDEQFF.

CDR3 residues: CASSYLSSSNQPQHF. The DNA of the CDR3 is TGTGCCAGCAGTTACCTGTCGAGTAGCAATCAGCCCCAGCATTTT. V and J are TRBV6-5 and TRBJ1-5; D gene uncertain. The CDR3 has 15 amino acids. V was clipped by 2 bases and J by 0 bases, with 8 bases between them. Germline loops: CDR1 MNHEY, CDR2 SVGAGI.